This T cell receptor beta chain came from a study of blood T cell repertoires in COVID-19. In the study overall: Material from acute and convalescent COVID-19 was sourced from the United States, Italy and Spain.

J lost 4 bases, V lost 3 bases, and 2 bases had no gene match. The CDR3 is 14 residues long. From germline, CDR1 is KGHSH and CDR2 LQKENI. Authors' analysis steps: It was from reference gene primer amplification that nucleated cell counts were estimated. TCRdb's copy holds only in-frame clones and misses some; the assay was immunoSEQ multiplex PCR. The DNA was the basis for D and trimming; V, J and clone size are from that table. The sample lists some 190,000 clones; 88% were seen once. The chain joins TRBV18 to TRBJ1-2, with TRBD1 matching 10 bases. The sequence derives from a man aged 18 to 29 with active or convalescent COVID-19. Material: peripheral blood. Written as DNA, the CDR3 is TGTGCCAGCTCACCCCGGGACAGGGGCTATGGCTACACCTTC. Translating it yields CASSPRDRGYGYTF.